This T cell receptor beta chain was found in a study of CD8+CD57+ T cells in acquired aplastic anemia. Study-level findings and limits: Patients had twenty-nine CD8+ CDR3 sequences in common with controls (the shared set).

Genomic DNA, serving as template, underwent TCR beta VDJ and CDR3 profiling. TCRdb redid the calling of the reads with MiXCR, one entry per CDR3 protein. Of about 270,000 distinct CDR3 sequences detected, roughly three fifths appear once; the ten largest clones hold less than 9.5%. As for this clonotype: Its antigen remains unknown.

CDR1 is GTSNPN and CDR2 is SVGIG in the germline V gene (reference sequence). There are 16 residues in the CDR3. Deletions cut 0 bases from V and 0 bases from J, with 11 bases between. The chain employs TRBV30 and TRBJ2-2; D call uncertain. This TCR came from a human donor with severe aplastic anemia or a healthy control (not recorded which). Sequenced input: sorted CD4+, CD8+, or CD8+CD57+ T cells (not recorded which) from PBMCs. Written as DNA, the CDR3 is TGTGCCTGGAGTGTAAATTTCAAAACGAACACCGGGGAGCTGTTTTTT. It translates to CAWSVNFKTNTGELFF.